A selection of T cell receptor beta chains follows, all from one sample in a study of cytomegalovirus exposure and HLA in healthy donors. TCRdb keeps only in-frame clones here, not all; method: immunoSEQ multiplex PCR. The data hold over 150,000 clones, with around three quarters observed a single time. The material sequenced was PBMCs. These receptors were collected from a woman in her thirties or forties in good health and CMV-seronegative. Both conserved end residues are part of each CDR3. D genes are given only for firm matches. A clone size is listed for some rows: how often the clone was seen (once, few, many), or a class if it is expanded.

j_call clone_size d_call v_call cdr3_aa cdr3_nt
TRBJ2-7 - - TRBV4-1 CASSQDAGTRGRYEQYF TGCGCCAGCAGCCAAGATGCCGGAACCCGGGGGAGATACGAGCAGTACTTC
TRBJ2-7 - - TRBV5-4 CASSLGEQPPLGQYF TGTGCCAGCAGCTTGGGAGAACAGCCCCCCTTGGGGCAGTACTTC
TRBJ1-6 - - TRBV29-1 CSVATDYNSPLHF TGCAGCGTTGCGACAGACTATAATTCACCCCTCCACTTT
TRBJ2-3 few TRBD2 TRBV6-5 CASSSRTSSVTDTQYF TGTGCCAGCAGTTCCCGGACTAGTTCGGTCACAGATACGCAGTATTTT
TRBJ2-2 once - TRBV30 CAGTGNQGPHTGELFF TGTGCCGGAACAGGGAACCAGGGCCCTCACACCGGGGAGCTGTTTTTT
TRBJ2-5 - - TRBV10-3 CAISVSFGAGETQYF TGTGCCATCAGTGTTAGTTTCGGGGCGGGGGAGACCCAGTACTTC
TRBJ2-5 - - TRBV5-1 CASSTGEQETQYF TGCGCCAGCAGCACGGGGGAGCAAGAGACCCAGTACTTC
TRBJ1-2 - TRBD1 TRBV7-9 CASSSRQGGDFYGYTF TGTGCCAGCAGCTCAAGACAGGGGGGAGATTTCTATGGCTACACCTTC
TRBJ1-1 - - TRBV11-3 CASSLRNAEAFF TGTGCCAGCAGCTTGAGGAACGCTGAAGCTTTCTTT
TRBJ2-1 - - TRBV6-6 CASSPAAYGEQFF TGTGCCAGCAGCCCGGCGGCGTACGGTGAGCAGTTCTTC
TRBJ2-2 - - TRBV5-1 CASSLAGGAWKTGELFF TGCGCCAGCAGCTTGGCGGGGGGCGCATGGAAAACCGGGGAGCTGTTTTTT
TRBJ1-1 - - TRBV7-9 CASSRDEGRTEAFF TGTGCCAGCAGCCGAGACGAGGGGAGGACTGAAGCTTTCTTT
TRBJ2-7 - - TRBV20-1 CSAETSPGQYF TGCAGTGCTGAGACTAGTCCGGGGCAGTACTTC
TRBJ2-5 - TRBD2 TRBV29-1 CSVGMLAGVVSETQYF TGCAGCGTTGGAATGCTAGCGGGGGTAGTGTCGGAGACCCAGTACTTC
TRBJ2-3 - - TRBV30 CAWSVLLAADTQYF TGTGCCTGGAGTGTCCTACTAGCCGCAGATACGCAGTATTTT
TRBJ1-3 - - TRBV7-9 CASSLASVSGNTIYF TGTGCCAGCAGCTTAGCGTCAGTCTCTGGAAACACCATATATTTT
TRBJ2-1 - TRBD1 TRBV19 CASTGTGGSYNEQFF TGTGCCAGTACCGGGACAGGGGGGTCCTACAATGAGCAGTTCTTC
TRBJ2-7 - - TRBV5-1 CASSAWTGSSEQYF TGCGCCAGCAGCGCCTGGACGGGGTCCTCCGAGCAGTACTTC
TRBJ2-1 - TRBD2 TRBV7-7 CASRRTSGSSYNEQFF TGTGCTAGCAGGCGGACTAGCGGGAGCTCCTACAATGAGCAGTTCTTC
TRBJ2-7 once - TRBV5-4 CASSFQRYEQYF TGTGCCAGCAGCTTTCAACGGTACGAGCAGTACTTC
TRBJ2-1 few - TRBV10-3 CAISPPGVRRGEQFF TGTGCCATCAGCCCGCCCGGGGTGCGCAGGGGTGAGCAGTTCTTC
TRBJ2-3 - - TRBV5-1 CASSKSPGDGADTQYF TGCGCCAGCAGCAAGAGCCCCGGGGATGGGGCAGATACGCAGTATTTT
TRBJ2-7 - - TRBV7-2 CASSLSDRYYEQYF TGTGCCAGCAGCTTAAGCGACAGATACTACGAGCAGTACTTC
TRBJ1-1 - - TRBV6-6 CASSFQGNTEAFF TGTGCCAGCAGTTTCCAGGGGAACACTGAAGCTTTCTTT
TRBJ2-7 once - TRBV19 CASSPQSQVSVEQYF TGTGCCAGTAGTCCTCAATCACAGGTTTCAGTCGAGCAGTACTTC
TRBJ2-1 - TRBD2 TRBV7-9 CASSSLAGLSYNEQFF TGTGCCAGCAGCTCATTAGCGGGACTCTCCTACAATGAGCAGTTCTTC
TRBJ1-5 - TRBD1 TRBV13 CASRRQGSNQPQHF TGTGCCAGCAGGCGACAGGGAAGCAATCAGCCCCAGCATTTT